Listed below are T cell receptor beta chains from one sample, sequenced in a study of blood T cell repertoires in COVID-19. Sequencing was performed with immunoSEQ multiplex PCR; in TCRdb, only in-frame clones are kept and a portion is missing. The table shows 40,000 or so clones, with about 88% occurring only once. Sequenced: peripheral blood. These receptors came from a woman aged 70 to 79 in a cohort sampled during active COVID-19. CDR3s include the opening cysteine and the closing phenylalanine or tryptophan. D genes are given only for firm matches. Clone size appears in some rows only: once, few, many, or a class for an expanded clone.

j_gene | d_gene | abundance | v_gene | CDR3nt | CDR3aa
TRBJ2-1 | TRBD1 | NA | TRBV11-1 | TGTGCCAGCGGGACAGGGAGCTACAATGAGCAGTTCTTC | CASGTGSYNEQFF
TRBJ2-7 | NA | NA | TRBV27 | TGTGCCAGCAGTTTAGAGGTGGCCCACGAGCAGTACTTC | CASSLEVAHEQYF
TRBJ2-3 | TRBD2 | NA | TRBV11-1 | TGTGCCAGCAGCTTAGTTGGCGGGAGATCCGATACGCAGTATTTT | CASSLVGGRSDTQYF
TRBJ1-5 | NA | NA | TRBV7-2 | TGTGCCAGCAGCGTTAACCGGAATCAGCCCCAGCATTTT | CASSVNRNQPQHF
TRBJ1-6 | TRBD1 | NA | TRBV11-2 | TGTGCCAGCAGCTCGTACAGGGGTAGGAATTCACCCCTCCACTTT | CASSSYRGRNSPLHF
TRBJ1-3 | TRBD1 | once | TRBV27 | TGTGCCAGCAGTCCCGGGACAGGTTTTTCCTCTGGAAACACCATATATTTT | CASSPGTGFSSGNTIYF
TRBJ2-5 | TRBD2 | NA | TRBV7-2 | TGTGCCAGCAGCTTAGCGGTCAGCGGGGGCCAAGAGACCCAGTACTTC | CASSLAVSGGQETQYF
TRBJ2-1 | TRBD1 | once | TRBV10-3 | TGTGCCATCAGTGAAGGGGACAGGGTTATCAATGAGCAGTTCTTC | CAISEGDRVINEQFF
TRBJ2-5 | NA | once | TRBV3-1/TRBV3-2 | TGTGCCAGCAGCCCTACCATCGCTATAGAGACCCAGTACTTC | CASSPTIAIETQYF
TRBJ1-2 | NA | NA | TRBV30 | TGTGCCTGGAGTGAAGGGGCGTCCCTTCGTGGCTACACCTTC | CAWSEGASLRGYTF
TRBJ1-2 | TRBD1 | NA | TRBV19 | TGTGCCAGTAGCCGTATCACTCGGACAGGGGACTCTAACTATGGCTACACCTTC | CASSRITRTGDSNYGYTF
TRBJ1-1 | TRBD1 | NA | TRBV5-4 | TGTGCCAGCAGTCGTTTCACAGGGGGCGGTCGGACTGAAGCTTTCTTT | CASSRFTGGGRTEAFF
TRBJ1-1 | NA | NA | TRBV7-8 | TGTGCCAGCAGCTCACTCGGGGGGGGGTATACTGAAGCTTTCTTT | CASSSLGGGYTEAFF
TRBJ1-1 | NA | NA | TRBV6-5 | TGTGCCACCACAGAGGGCTCCCTTGGGGCTTTCTTT | CATTEGSLGAFF
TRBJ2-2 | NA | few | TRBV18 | TGTGCCAGCTCACCCTCCAGGACTGCCGGGGAGCTGTTTTTT | CASSPSRTAGELFF
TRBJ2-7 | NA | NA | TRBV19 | TGTGCCAGTAAAGGAGGGGGCCACTACGAGCAGTACTTC | CASKGGGHYEQYF
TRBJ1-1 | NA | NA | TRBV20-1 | TGCAGTGCTTCCACAGGGACTGAAGCTTTCTTT | CSASTGTEAFF
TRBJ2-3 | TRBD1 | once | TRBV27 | TGTGCCAGCAGCGACAGGGGGAGAGGAGATACGCAGTATTTT | CASSDRGRGDTQYF
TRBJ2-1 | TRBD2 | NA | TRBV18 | TGTGCCAGCTCACCCGGGACTAGCGGAGACAATGAGCAGTTCTTC | CASSPGTSGDNEQFF
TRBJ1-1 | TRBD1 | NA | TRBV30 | TGTGCCTGGAGTTTCCCGGGACAGGGGACCCCAGGAGCTTTCTTT | CAWSFPGQGTPGAFF
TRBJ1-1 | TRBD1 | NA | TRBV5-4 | TGTGCCAGCAGTTATGATGTGACAGGGCATGTTATGAACACTGAAGCTTTCTTT | CASSYDVTGHVMNTEAFF
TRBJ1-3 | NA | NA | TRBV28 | TGTGCCAGCAGTGTCCCAGGGGCAGGGGGAAACACCATATATTTT | CASSVPGAGGNTIYF
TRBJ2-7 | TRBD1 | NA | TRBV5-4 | TGTGCCAGCAGCTTAGGTCAGGGGGCCTACGAGCAGTACTTC | CASSLGQGAYEQYF
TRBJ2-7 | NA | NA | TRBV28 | TGTGCCAGCAGGTCAGGTCTCTTCGAGCAGTACTTC | CASRSGLFEQYF
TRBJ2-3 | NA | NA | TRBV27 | TGTGCCAGCAGTTCGATGGAGATCACAGATACGCAGTATTTT | CASSSMEITDTQYF
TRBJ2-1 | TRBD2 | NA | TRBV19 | TGTGCCAGTAGTATAGACCAGCGGGAGCCCTACAATGAGCAGTTCTTC | CASSIDQREPYNEQFF
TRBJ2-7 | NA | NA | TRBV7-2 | TGTGCCAGCAGGCCGACTTCCTCTCCGATCTACGAGCAGTACTTC | CASRPTSSPIYEQYF
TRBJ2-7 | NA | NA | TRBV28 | TGTGCCAGCAGTTTAGTCCAGGGATCCTACGAGCAGTACTTC | CASSLVQGSYEQYF
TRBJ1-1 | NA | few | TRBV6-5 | TGTGCCAGCAGTCTACCCTCCGCTGAAGCTTTCTTT | CASSLPSAEAFF
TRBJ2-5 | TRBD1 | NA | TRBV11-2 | TGTGCCAGCAGCCCCGGACAGGGCATAGAGACCCAGTACTTC | CASSPGQGIETQYF
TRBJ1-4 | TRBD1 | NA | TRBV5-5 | TGTGCCAGCAGCTTCTGGGACAGGGAGGTATATGAAAAACTGTTTTTT | CASSFWDREVYEKLFF
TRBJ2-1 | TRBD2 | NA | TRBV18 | TGTGCCAGCTCCCAAAGCGGGAGCTCCTACAATGAGCAGTTCTTC | CASSQSGSSYNEQFF
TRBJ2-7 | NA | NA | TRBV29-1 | TGCAGCGTCGGTGAATACGAGCAGTACTTC | CSVGEYEQYF
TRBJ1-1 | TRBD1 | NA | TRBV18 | TGTGCCAGCTCACCAGGGGAAAGGACAGGGGGTACTGAAGCTTTCTTT | CASSPGERTGGTEAFF
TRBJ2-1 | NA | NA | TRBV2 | TGTGCCAGCAGTGAAGCTTGGGGAAGGCAGGGAAATGAGCAGTTCTTC | CASSEAWGRQGNEQFF
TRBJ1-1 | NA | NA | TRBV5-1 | TGCGCCAGCAGCTTCACCGGGAGGAACACTGAAGCTTTCTTT | CASSFTGRNTEAFF
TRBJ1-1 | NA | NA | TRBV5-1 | TGCGCCAGCAGCTCGGAGGACAGCGAAGCTTTCTTT | CASSSEDSEAFF
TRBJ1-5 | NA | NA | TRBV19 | TGTGCCAGTCGGTACGGACAGCTCAATCAGCCCCAGCATTTT | CASRYGQLNQPQHF
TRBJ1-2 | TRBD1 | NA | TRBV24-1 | TGTGCCACCAGTGATCACGGACAGGGCTATGGCTACACCTTC | CATSDHGQGYGYTF
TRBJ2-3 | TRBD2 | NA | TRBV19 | TGTGCCAGTAGTCCCCAGGGGACTAGCGGGAGTGGAGTGACAGATACGCAGTATTTT | CASSPQGTSGSGVTDTQYF
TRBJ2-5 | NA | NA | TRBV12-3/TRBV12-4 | TGTGCCAGCAGGTCGGGATTTAGGGAGACCCAGTACTTC | CASRSGFRETQYF
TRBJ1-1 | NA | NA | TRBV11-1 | TGTGCCAGCAGCCGCTACAGGGTTGGGGATGAAGCTTTCTTT | CASSRYRVGDEAFF
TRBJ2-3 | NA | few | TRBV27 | TGTGCCAGCAATTTCTTCGCTACTACAGGGCCAGATACGCAGTATTTT | CASNFFATTGPDTQYF
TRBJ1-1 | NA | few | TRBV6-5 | TGTGCCAGCAAACCTCAGGCGGGGGCCGAAACTGAAGCTTTCTTT | CASKPQAGAETEAFF
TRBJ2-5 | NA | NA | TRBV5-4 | TGTGCCAGCAGCTTGTTAGGGGAAGAGACCCAGTACTTC | CASSLLGEETQYF
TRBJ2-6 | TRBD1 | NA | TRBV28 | TGTGCCAGCAGTTTATCGGACAGGAGCCCTTCTGGGGCCAACGTCCTGACTTTC | CASSLSDRSPSGANVLTF
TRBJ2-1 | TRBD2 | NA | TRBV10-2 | TGCGCCAGCAGTGAGTTACCATGGACTAGCGGGAGGAAGTACAATGAACAGTTCTTC | CASSELPWTSGRKYNEQFF
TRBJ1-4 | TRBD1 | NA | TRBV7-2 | TGTGCCAGCAGCTTGGACAGGGGGGGCCCATATGAAAAACTGTTTTTT | CASSLDRGGPYEKLFF
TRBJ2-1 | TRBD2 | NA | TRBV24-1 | TGTGCCACCAGTGGTCCGACTAGCGGGAGCTGGGGCAATGAGCAGTTCTTC | CATSGPTSGSWGNEQFF
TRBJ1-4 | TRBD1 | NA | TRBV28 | TGTGCCAGCAGTGGACAGGGATCAGGGGCAACTAATGAAAAACTGTTTTTT | CASSGQGSGATNEKLFF
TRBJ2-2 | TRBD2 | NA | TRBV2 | TGTGCCAGCACACCAGCGGGAGCGGTAACCGGGGAGCTGTTTTTT | CASTPAGAVTGELFF
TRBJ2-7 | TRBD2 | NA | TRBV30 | TGTGCCTGGAGTTCAGGGACTAGCGTCGAGCAGTACTTC | CAWSSGTSVEQYF
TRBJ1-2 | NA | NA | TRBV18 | TGTGCCAGCTCACCGATGGACAGAGAACATGGCTACACCTTC | CASSPMDREHGYTF
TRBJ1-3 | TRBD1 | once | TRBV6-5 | TGTGCCAGCAGTTCGGGACAGGCGAGAAACACCATATATTTT | CASSSGQARNTIYF
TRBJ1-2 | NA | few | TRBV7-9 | TGTGCCAGCAGCTTCAGGGGTGGCTATGGCTACACCTTC | CASSFRGGYGYTF